The 21 T cell receptor beta chains listed next were all sequenced from one sample in a study of CD8 T cells in Susac syndrome. The RNA, about 0.45 to 1 ug, was put through reverse transcription using random hexamers. TCRdb called the immunoSEQ multiplex PCR reads again in MiXCR, with one record for every CDR3 protein. There are about 150,000 distinct CDR3 sequences in the sample; approximately 96% occur only once, and 0.16% lies in the top ten. Input material: CD4+ T cells from PBMCs. All receptors come from a human donor with Susac syndrome.

J is TRBJ1-5 and V is TRBV5-1, with a tentative D call TRBD1 (5 bases). CDR1 and CDR2 from the germline V gene are SGHRS and YFSETQ. Trimming stripped 4 bases from V and 2 bases from J, with 16 bases between. There are 16 residues in the CDR3. This chain's CDR3 is CASSLGGSGGNQPQHF. CDR3 in DNA: TGCGCCAGCAGCCTGGGGGGATCTGGTGGCAATCAGCCCCAGCATTTT.

This clonotype was detected only once. The chain couples TRBV12-3 or TRBV12-4 to TRBJ2-2, with D perhaps TRBD2 (6 bases). Trimming cost V 9 bases and J 7 bases, with 12 bases left between them. The length of the CDR3 is 12 residues. CDR3 DNA sequence: TGTGCCAGTAGGGAGGCGGGCGGGGAGCTGTTTTTT. Protein: CASREAGGELFF.

This rearrangement joins TRBV9 to TRBJ2-5; maybe TRBD2 (6 bases). The V gene lost 3 bases and the J gene lost 3 bases, with 12 bases spanning the gap. Germline CDR1 and CDR2: SGDLS and YYNGEE. This CDR3 has 14 amino acids. CDR3 sequence reads: CASSEGTFKETQYF. The CDR3 DNA follows: TGTGCCAGCAGCGAAGGGACTTTCAAAGAGACCCAGTACTTC.

The rearrangement joins TRBV15 to TRBJ1-1; TRBD1 matches at 11 bases. The CDR3 totals 15 residues. V gave up 1 base and J gave up 6 bases; unmatched junction bases: 4. Germline CDR1 and CDR2: LNHNV and YYDKDF (reference sequence). The CDR3 DNA sequence: TGTGCCACCAGCAGAGGGGACAGGGGGAAAGCTGAAGCTTTCTTT. Translation: CATSRGDRGKAEAFF.

This chain connects TRBV12-3 or TRBV12-4 to TRBJ2-1; 8 nucleotides match TRBD2. The ends lost 6 bases at V and 3 bases at J; junction bases unmatched: 1. The CDR3 is 13 amino acids. The DNA of the CDR3 is TGTGCCAGCAGCGGGACTAGCTACAATGAGCAGTTCTTC. This sequence encodes CASSGTSYNEQFF.

The genes are TRBV7-3 and TRBJ2-1, with a weak D call TRBD1 (6 bases). This CDR3 comprises 15 residues. The V gene lost 4 bases and the J gene lost 5 bases, with 15 bases spanning the gap. Looked up from germline, CDR1 is SGHTA and CDR2 is FQGTGA. CDR3 nucleotide sequence: TGTGCCAGCAGCTACCTCCCGGACAGCAACAATGAGCAGTTCTTC. Its translation is CASSYLPDSNNEQFF. The full variable domain, in which reference TRBV7-3 and TRBJ2-1 provide the parts outside the CDR3, is GAGVSQTPSNKVTEKGKYVELRCDPISGHTALYWYRQSLGQGPEFLIYFQGTGAADDSGLPNDRFFAVRPEGSVSTLKIQRTERGDSAVYLCASSYLPDSNNEQFFGPGTRLTVL.

The chain combines TRBV9 with TRBJ1-4; the D gene is possibly TRBD1 (6 bases). V gave up 2 bases and J gave up 12 bases, with 17 bases separating them. The CDR3 totals 14 residues. CDR1 and CDR2 from the germline V gene are SGDLS and YYNGEE. Here the CDR3 DNA reads TGTGCCAGCAGCGTGGGGGCGGACCTCGGGGAACTGTTTTTT. It is translated as CASSVGADLGELFF.

V and J are TRBV9 and TRBJ2-7; D is undetermined. The CDR3 is made up of 14 amino acids. The V and J ends lost 3 bases and 0 bases respectively, with 10 bases between them. Germline CDR1 reads SGDLS; CDR2 reads YYNGEE. CDR3 sequence reads: CASSASTASYEQYF. CDR3 in DNA: TGTGCCAGCAGCGCTTCGACGGCCTCCTACGAGCAGTACTTC.

This clonotype was found a few times. The chain is built from TRBV29-1 and TRBJ2-3; no firm D call. Trimming shortened V by 3 bases and J by 0 bases, and 7 bases separated the two germline ends. CDR1 and CDR2 from the germline V gene are SQVTM and ANQGSEA. The CDR3 spans 13 residues. CDR3 protein: CSVDAASTDTQYF. The DNA of the CDR3 is TGCAGCGTTGATGCCGCTAGCACAGATACGCAGTATTTT.

The J gene is TRBJ1-5, the V gene TRBV7-2; TRBD1 agrees at 8 bases. Germline CDR1 SGHTA, CDR2 FQGNSA. Trimming at V came to 4 bases and at J to 3 bases, leaving 5 bases not matched to a gene. The CDR3 extends over 15 amino acids. The DNA for the CDR3 is TGTGCCAGCAGCTCCCGACAGGGGCTCAATCAGCCCCAGCATTTT. It translates to CASSSRQGLNQPQHF.

This rearrangement joins TRBV1 to TRBJ2-7. TRBV1 represents a pseudogene. This CDR3 contains 16 residues. The CDR3 region is CTSSEPLGSLPGEQYF. In nucleotides, the CDR3 is TGCACCAGCAGCGAACCCTTGGGGTCTCTGCCTGGTGAGCAGTACTTC.

This rearrangement joins TRBV5-1 to TRBJ2-3; 14 bases agree with TRBD2. Trimming removed 4 bases from V and 5 bases from J; junction bases left unmatched: 9. Germline V gives CDR1 SGHRS, CDR2 YFSETQ. The CDR3 covers 17 residues. Here the CDR3 reads CASSPSRLAGGQDTQYF. CDR3 coding DNA: TGCGCCAGCAGCCCATCCCGACTAGCGGGGGGGCAAGATACGCAGTATTTT.

The chain combines TRBV20-1 with TRBJ2-1, with TRBD1 identical over 7 bases. This CDR3 spans 13 amino acids. From germline, CDR1 is DFQATT and CDR2 SNEGSKA (reference sequence). Trimming removed 0 bases from V and 10 bases from J; junction bases left unmatched: 6. CDR3 protein: CSARDKGAGEQFF. The CDR3 bases are TGCAGTGCTAGAGATAAGGGGGCAGGGGAGCAGTTCTTC.

The chain has TRBV29-1 and TRBJ2-1; D perhaps matches TRBD1 (5 bases). The CDR3 contains 15 residues. Germline CDR1 is SQVTM and CDR2 is ANQGSEA. V lost 4 bases and J 3 bases, leaving 16 bases between the germline ends. CDR3 amino acids: CSVGLWQGLYNEQFF. The CDR3 DNA is TGCAGCGTTGGTTTGTGGCAGGGCCTCTACAATGAGCAGTTCTTC.

A single count supports this clonotype. The genes are TRBV12-3 or TRBV12-4 and TRBJ2-3, with no clear D. Trimming shortened V by 3 bases and J by 7 bases, and 8 bases separated the two germline ends. The CDR3 runs 12 residues. CDR3 amino acids: CASSFWANTQYF. The CDR3 DNA follows: TGTGCCAGCAGTTTTTGGGCAAATACGCAGTATTTT.

This chain connects TRBV15 to TRBJ2-5; D gene uncertain. This CDR3 comprises 12 residues. V lost 0 bases, J lost 5 bases, and 4 bases lay in between. Germline V gene sequence: CDR1 LNHNV, CDR2 YYDKDF (reference sequence). The CDR3 nucleotides read TGTGCCACCAGCAGAGACGGGGAGACCCAGTACTTC. This translates into CATSRDGETQYF.

The chain couples TRBV4-2 to TRBJ1-6; 11 nucleotides agree with TRBD1. The trim removed 0 bases at V and 7 bases at J, leaving 8 bases unmatched. Germline V gene sequence: CDR1 LGHNA, CDR2 YNFKEQ. This CDR3 spans 18 amino acids. CDR3 in amino acids: CASSQDPGQGAPNSPLHF. The CDR3 nucleotides are TGTGCCAGCAGCCAAGATCCTGGACAGGGGGCGCCCAATTCACCCCTCCACTTT.

The chain combines TRBV5-1 with TRBJ1-1; the D gene is possibly TRBD1 (5 bases). The length of the CDR3 is 14 residues. The V and J ends lost 3 bases and 0 bases respectively, with 9 bases between them. Germline lookup yields CDR1 SGHRS and CDR2 YFSETQ. CDR3 protein: CASSSTEMNTEAFF. The CDR3 DNA reads TGCGCCAGCAGCTCGACAGAGATGAACACTGAAGCTTTCTTT.

The chain links TRBV5-6 to TRBJ2-1; 15 bases agree with TRBD2. The CDR3 spans 18 residues. V gave up 0 bases and J gave up 4 bases; unmatched junction bases: 5. CDR1 is SGHDT, CDR2 YYEEEE, per germline. The CDR3 protein is CASSLARTSGGVYNEQFF. DNA for the CDR3: TGTGCCAGCAGCTTGGCGCGGACTAGCGGGGGGGTTTACAATGAGCAGTTCTTC. The variable domain in full, with the rest retrieved from reference TRBV5-6 and TRBJ2-1, is DAGVTQSPTHLIKTRGQQVTLRCSPKSGHDTVSWYQQALGQGPQFIFQYYEEEERQRGNFPDRFSGHQFPNYSSELNVNALLLGDSALYLCASSLARTSGGVYNEQFFGPGTRLTVL.

This chain uses TRBV29-1 with TRBJ2-5, with D possibly being TRBD1 (6 bases). The CDR3 runs to 12 residues. Trimming cost V 4 bases and J 2 bases, with 8 bases left between them. Germline assignment: CDR1 SQVTM and CDR2 ANQGSEA. The DNA for the CDR3 is TGCAGCGTTGGACAGGCTCAAGAGACCCAGTACTTC. It translates to CSVGQAQETQYF.

The chain has TRBV29-1 and TRBJ1-4; D not resolved. The CDR3 is 12 residues long. V was shortened by 4 bases and J by 5 bases, with 8 bases between the two germline ends. Germline assignment: CDR1 SQVTM and CDR2 ANQGSEA. The CDR3 region is CSVGYGNEKLFF. In DNA, the CDR3 is TGCAGCGTTGGCTACGGCAATGAAAAACTGTTTTTT.